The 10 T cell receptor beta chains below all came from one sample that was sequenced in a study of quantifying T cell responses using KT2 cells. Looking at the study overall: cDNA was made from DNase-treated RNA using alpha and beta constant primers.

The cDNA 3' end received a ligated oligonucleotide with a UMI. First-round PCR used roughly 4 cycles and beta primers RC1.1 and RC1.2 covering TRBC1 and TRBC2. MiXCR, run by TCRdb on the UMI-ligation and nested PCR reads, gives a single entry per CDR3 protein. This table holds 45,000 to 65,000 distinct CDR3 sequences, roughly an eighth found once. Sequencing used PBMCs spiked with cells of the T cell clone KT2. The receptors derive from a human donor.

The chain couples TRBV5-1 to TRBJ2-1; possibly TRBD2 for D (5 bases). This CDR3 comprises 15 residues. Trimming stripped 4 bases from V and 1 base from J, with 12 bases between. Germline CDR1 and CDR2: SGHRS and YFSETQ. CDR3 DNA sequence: TGCGCCAGCAGCCCCGATCAGCGGTCCTACAATGAGCAGTTCTTC. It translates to CASSPDQRSYNEQFF.

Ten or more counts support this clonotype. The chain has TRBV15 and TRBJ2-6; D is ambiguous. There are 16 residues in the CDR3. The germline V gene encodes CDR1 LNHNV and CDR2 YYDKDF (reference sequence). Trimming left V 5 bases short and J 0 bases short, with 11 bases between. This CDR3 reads CATSQDLSSGANVLTF. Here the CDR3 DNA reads TGTGCCACCAGCCAGGACCTTAGCTCTGGGGCCAACGTCCTGACTTTC.

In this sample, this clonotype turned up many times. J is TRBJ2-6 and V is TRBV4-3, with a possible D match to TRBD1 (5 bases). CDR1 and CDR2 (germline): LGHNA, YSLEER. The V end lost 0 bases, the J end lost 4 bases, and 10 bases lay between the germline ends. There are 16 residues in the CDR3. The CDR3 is CASSQEPGAGANVLTF. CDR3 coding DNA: TGCGCCAGCAGCCAAGAACCTGGGGCAGGGGCCAACGTCCTGACTTTC.

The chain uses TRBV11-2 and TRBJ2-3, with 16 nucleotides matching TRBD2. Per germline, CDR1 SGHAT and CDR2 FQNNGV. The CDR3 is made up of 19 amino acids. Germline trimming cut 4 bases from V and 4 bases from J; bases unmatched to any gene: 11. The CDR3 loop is CASSSPGLAGGRGSDTQYF. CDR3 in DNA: TGTGCCAGCAGCTCTCCGGGACTAGCGGGAGGGCGGGGGTCAGATACGCAGTATTTT.

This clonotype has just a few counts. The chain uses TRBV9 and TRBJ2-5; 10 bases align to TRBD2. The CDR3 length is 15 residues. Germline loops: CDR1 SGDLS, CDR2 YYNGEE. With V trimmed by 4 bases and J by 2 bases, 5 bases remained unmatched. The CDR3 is CASSITSGAQETQYF. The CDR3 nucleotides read TGTGCCAGCAGCATCACTAGCGGGGCTCAAGAGACCCAGTACTTC.

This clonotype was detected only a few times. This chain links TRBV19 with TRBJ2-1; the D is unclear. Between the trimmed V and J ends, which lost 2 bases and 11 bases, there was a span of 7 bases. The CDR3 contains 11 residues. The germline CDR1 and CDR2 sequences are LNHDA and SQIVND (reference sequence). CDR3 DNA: TGTGCCAGTAGTATAAGGGCGAAGCAGTTCTTC. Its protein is CASSIRAKQFF. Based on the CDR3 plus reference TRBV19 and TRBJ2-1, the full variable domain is DGGITQSPKYLFRKEGQNVTLSCEQNLNHDAMYWYRQDPGQGLRLIYYSQIVNDFQKGDIAEGYSVSREKKESFPLTVTSAQKNPTAFYLCASSIRAKQFFGPGTRLTVL.

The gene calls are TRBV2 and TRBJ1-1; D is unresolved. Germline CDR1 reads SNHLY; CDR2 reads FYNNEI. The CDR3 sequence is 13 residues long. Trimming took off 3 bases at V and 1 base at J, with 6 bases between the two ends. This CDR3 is CASSDKQNTEAFF. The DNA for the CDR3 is TGTGCCAGCAGTGACAAGCAGAACACTGAAGCTTTCTTT.

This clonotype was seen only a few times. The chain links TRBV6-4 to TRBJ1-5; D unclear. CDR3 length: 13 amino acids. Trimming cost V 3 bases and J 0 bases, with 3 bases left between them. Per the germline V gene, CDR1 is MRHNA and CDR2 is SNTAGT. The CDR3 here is CASSEYSNQPQHF. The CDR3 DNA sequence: TGTGCCAGCAGTGAATATAGCAATCAGCCCCAGCATTTT.

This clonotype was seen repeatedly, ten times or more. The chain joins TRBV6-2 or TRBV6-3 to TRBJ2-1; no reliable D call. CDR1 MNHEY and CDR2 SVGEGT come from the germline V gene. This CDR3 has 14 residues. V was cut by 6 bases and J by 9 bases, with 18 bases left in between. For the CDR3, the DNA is TGTGCCAGCAGGTTGGCGCTCGACGCCAGTGAGCAGTTCTTC. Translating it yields CASRLALDASEQFF.

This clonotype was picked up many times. CDR3 bases: TGTGCCAGCAGTTTATTCGACGGCGGCTTCTATGGCTACACCTTC. It is translated as CASSLFDGGFYGYTF. V usage is TRBV27 and J usage is TRBJ1-2; D call uncertain. The CDR3 is 15 amino acids. V gave up 1 base and J gave up 4 bases, with 13 bases separating them. Looked up from germline, CDR1 is MNHEY and CDR2 is SMNVEV (reference sequence).